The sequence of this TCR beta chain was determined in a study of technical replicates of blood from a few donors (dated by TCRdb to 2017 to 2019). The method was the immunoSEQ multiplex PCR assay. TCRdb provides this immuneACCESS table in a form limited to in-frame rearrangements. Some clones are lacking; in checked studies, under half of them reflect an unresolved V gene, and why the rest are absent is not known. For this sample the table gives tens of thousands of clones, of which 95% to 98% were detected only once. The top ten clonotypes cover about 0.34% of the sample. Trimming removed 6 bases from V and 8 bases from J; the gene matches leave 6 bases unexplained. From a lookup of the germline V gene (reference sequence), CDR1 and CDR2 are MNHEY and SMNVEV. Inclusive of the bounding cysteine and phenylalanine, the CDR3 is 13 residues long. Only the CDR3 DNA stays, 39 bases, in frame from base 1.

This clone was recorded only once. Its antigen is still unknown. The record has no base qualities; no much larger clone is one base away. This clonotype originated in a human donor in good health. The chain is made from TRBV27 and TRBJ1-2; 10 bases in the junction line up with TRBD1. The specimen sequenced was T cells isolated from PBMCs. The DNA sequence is TGTGCCAGCAGCCGGGACAGGGGAGGAGGCTACACCTTC. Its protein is CASSRDRGGGYTF.